Below are 28 T cell receptor beta chains sequenced from a single sample in a study of blood T cell repertoires in COVID-19. Only in-frame clones appear in the TCRdb table, and some are missing; sequencing was by immunoSEQ multiplex PCR. The sample consists of about 350,000 clones, approximately 87% of them appearing once. The sample consisted of PBMCs or T cells enriched from blood (not recorded which). All receptors come from a woman younger than 45 who had recovered from COVID-19.

The chain recombines TRBV11-2 with TRBJ1-2, with 7 bases aligning to TRBD1. The CDR3 is made up of 16 amino acids. Trimming at V came to 5 bases and at J to 3 bases, leaving 12 bases not matched to a gene. From germline, CDR1 is SGHAT and CDR2 FQNNGV. The CDR3 nucleotides read TGTGCCAGCAGCACGGAGAGGGACAGTCCACACTATGGCTACACCTTC. As protein: CASSTERDSPHYGYTF.

This chain uses TRBV7-9 with TRBJ1-5; the D is unclear. CDR1 SEHNR and CDR2 FQNEAQ come from the germline V gene (reference sequence). Trimming cost V 8 bases and J 5 bases, with 10 bases left between them. The CDR3 extends over 12 amino acids. This CDR3 is CASGRGDQPQHF. In DNA form, the CDR3 reads TGTGCCAGCGGACGCGGGGATCAGCCCCAGCATTTT.

In the case of this clone: The junction shows a germline mismatch at one end, possibly a read error. This chain uses TRBV10-3 with TRBJ2-3, with a weak D call TRBD1 (6 bases). The CDR3 loop spans 13 amino acids. Germline loops: CDR1 ENHRY, CDR2 SYGVKD. The CDR3 loop reads CAGNRELTDTQYF. CDR3 in DNA: TGCGCGGGTAACAGGGAGCTCACAGATACGCAGTATTTT.

J is TRBJ2-7 and V is TRBV29-1, with D unclear. V shed 4 bases and J shed 4 bases, with 11 bases lying between them. This CDR3 is 12 amino acids long. From germline, CDR1 is SQVTM and CDR2 ANQGSEA. This CDR3 reads CSVGSLHYEQYF. The CDR3 nucleotides are TGCAGCGTTGGTTCACTGCATTACGAGCAGTACTTC.

The chain uses TRBV5-4 and TRBJ2-1, with 11 bases that match TRBD1. The germline CDR1 and CDR2 sequences are SGHNT and YYREEE (reference sequence). V was clipped by 4 bases and J by 5 bases; unmatched bases: 5. This CDR3 contains 15 residues. The DNA of the CDR3 is TGTGCCAGCAGCCTTGGGACAGGGGGTCACAATGAGCAGTTCTTC. Translation gives CASSLGTGGHNEQFF.

This chain connects TRBV7-9 to TRBJ1-1, with 7 bases lining up with TRBD1. Germline loops: CDR1 SEHNR, CDR2 FQNEAQ (reference sequence). Losses at the gene ends were 4 bases for V and 6 bases for J; bases not matched to a gene: 5. CDR3 size: 13 residues. The CDR3 is CASSWGQTSEAFF. For the CDR3, the DNA is TGTGCCAGCAGCTGGGGACAGACCTCTGAAGCTTTCTTT.

V and J are TRBV7-2 and TRBJ2-5, with 11 bases that match TRBD2. Germline CDR1 reads SGHTA; CDR2 reads FQGNSA. This CDR3 has 15 amino acids. V dropped 5 bases and J dropped 3; count of bases not matched to a gene: 5. CDR3 nucleotide sequence: TGTGCCAGCAGCCCCCAACTAGCGGGGGAAGAGACCCAGTACTTC. Translating it yields CASSPQLAGEETQYF.

This clone occurred once. V and J are TRBV5-4 and TRBJ2-5, with 7 bases lining up with TRBD1. This CDR3 spans 15 amino acids. Germline V gives CDR1 SGHNT, CDR2 YYREEE (reference sequence). V gave up 4 bases and J gave up 1 base; unmatched junction bases: 7. The CDR3 here is CASSAKQGFQETQYF. The CDR3 coding sequence is TGTGCCAGCAGCGCAAAACAGGGGTTCCAAGAGACCCAGTACTTC.

The chain has TRBV5-8 and TRBJ1-1, with D perhaps matching TRBD1 (6 bases). The V gene's germline CDR1 is SGHTS and CDR2 YDEGEE. Trimming stripped 2 bases from V and 4 bases from J, with 12 bases between. The CDR3 extends over 14 amino acids. CDR3 coding DNA: TGTGCCAGCAGCTTCGGGGGGCCAGGCACTGAAGCTTTCTTT. This translates into CASSFGGPGTEAFF.

This chain links TRBV25-1 with TRBJ2-3; D possibly corresponds to TRBD1 (6 bases). The V gene lost 7 bases and the J gene lost 2 bases, with 16 bases spanning the gap. Germline V gene sequence: CDR1 MGHDK, CDR2 SYGVNS. CDR3 size: 15 residues. CDR3 residues: CASITSPGATDTQYF. In DNA, the CDR3 is TGTGCCAGCATCACCTCCCCAGGGGCCACAGATACGCAGTATTTT.

The rearrangement joins TRBV20-1 to TRBJ2-5; D call uncertain. V was pared by 3 bases and J by 1 base, with 6 bases between. Germline CDR1 and CDR2: DFQATT and SNEGSKA (reference sequence). The CDR3 consists of 12 residues. CDR3 region: CSASASQETQYF. The DNA of the CDR3 is TGCAGTGCTAGTGCCAGCCAAGAGACCCAGTACTTC.

J is TRBJ1-2 and V is TRBV28; D is undetermined. Germline values: CDR1 MDHEN, CDR2 SYDVKM. V was pared by 3 bases and J by 6 bases, with 11 bases between. This CDR3 is 13 amino acids long. CDR3 DNA sequence: TGTGCCAGCAGTTTGCCAGGTAGAGATGGCTACACCTTC. Amino acids: CASSLPGRDGYTF.

The V call is TRBV5-4, the J call TRBJ2-1, with a weak D call TRBD2 (5 bases). Per the germline V gene, CDR1 is SGHNT and CDR2 is YYREEE (reference sequence). V lost 2 bases and J lost 0, with 12 bases in between. This CDR3 region has 16 residues. CDR3 loop: CASSFKRDPSYNEQFF. Here the CDR3 DNA reads TGTGCCAGCAGCTTTAAGAGGGATCCCTCCTACAATGAGCAGTTCTTC.

J is TRBJ1-5 and V is TRBV19; 10 bases fit TRBD1. This CDR3 contains 17 residues. Germline trimming cut 3 bases from V and 0 bases from J; bases unmatched to any gene: 5. Per germline, CDR1 LNHDA and CDR2 SQIVND (reference sequence). The CDR3 sequence: CASSMTGGRYSNQPQHF. The DNA of the CDR3 is TGTGCCAGTAGTATGACAGGGGGCCGTTATAGCAATCAGCCCCAGCATTTT.

V and J are TRBV5-4 and TRBJ1-2, with D possibly matching TRBD1 (5 bases). The germline V gene encodes CDR1 SGHNT and CDR2 YYREEE (reference sequence). The CDR3 has 17 residues. With 6 bases removed from V and 0 bases from J, the gap between germline ends came to 21 bases. The CDR3 DNA reads as TGTGCCAGCAAAGGGTCCGGGGCCGGGACTCCTAACTATGGCTACACCTTC. Translating gives CASKGSGAGTPNYGYTF.

V is TRBV5-4 and J is TRBJ1-4; 9 bases match TRBD1. The CDR3 covers 15 residues. Germline V gene lookup returns CDR1 SGHNT and CDR2 YYREEE (reference sequence). V lost 3 bases, J lost 5 bases, and 5 bases stayed unmatched. In DNA, the CDR3 is TGTGCCAGCAGCTCCGTGACAGGGGGAAATGAAAAACTGTTTTTT. Amino acids: CASSSVTGGNEKLFF. Together with reference TRBV5-4 and TRBJ1-4, the CDR3 gives the full variable domain: ETGVTQSPTHLIKTRGQQVTLRCSSQSGHNTVSWYQQALGQGPQFIFQYYREEENGRGNFPPRFSGLQFPNYSSELNVNALELDDSALYLCASSSVTGGNEKLFFGSGTQLSVL.

The chain joins TRBV28 to TRBJ2-3; 7 positions match TRBD2. V shed 3 bases, J shed 3 bases, and the junction held 6 bases outside the gene matches. The CDR3 is 15 amino acids. In germline, CDR1 is MDHEN, CDR2 SYDVKM. The CDR3 coding sequence is TGTGCCAGCAGTTTGGGTGGGGAGGGGACAGATACGCAGTATTTT. Translated, it gives CASSLGGEGTDTQYF.

The rearrangement uses TRBV11-1 and TRBJ2-7; D may be TRBD2 (6 bases). The CDR3 runs to 14 residues. The ends were cut back, 5 bases at V and 5 bases at J, with 16 bases in the middle. The germline gives CDR1 SGHAT, CDR2 FQDESV (reference sequence). This CDR3 reads CASSPSIGRNEQYF. For the CDR3, the DNA is TGTGCCAGCAGCCCCTCTATTGGGAGGAACGAGCAGTACTTC.

The chain is built from TRBV28 and TRBJ1-5; tentatively, D is TRBD1 (5 bases). The ends were cut back, 6 bases at V and 2 bases at J, with 8 bases in the middle. Germline lookup yields CDR1 MDHEN and CDR2 SYDVKM. The CDR3 consists of 13 residues. The CDR3 sequence is CASRGLGNQPQHF. CDR3 sequence (DNA): TGTGCCAGCAGGGGGCTCGGCAATCAGCCCCAGCATTTT.

The J gene is TRBJ1-5, the V gene TRBV3-1 (or the pseudogene TRBV3-2); D is unclear. This CDR3 region has 14 residues. The germline V gene has CDR1 LGHDT and CDR2 YNNKEL (reference sequence). Trimming removed 4 bases at V and 3 bases at J, with 10 bases between. The CDR3 sequence is CASSLGLLNQPQHF. As DNA, the CDR3 is TGTGCCAGCAGCCTAGGACTGCTCAATCAGCCCCAGCATTTT.

This clone showed up just once. The chain combines TRBV27 with TRBJ1-5, with D maybe TRBD1 (5 bases). Germline CDR1 and CDR2: MNHEY and SMNVEV (reference sequence). The CDR3 has 15 amino acids. The V end was cut by 2 bases, the J end by 0 bases, with 8 bases between. CDR3 coding DNA: TGTGCCAGCAGTTTAGGGGCTTATAGCAATCAGCCCCAGCATTTT. This gives the protein CASSLGAYSNQPQHF.

The chain couples TRBV19 to TRBJ2-5; TRBD2 matches at 11 bases. Germline CDR1 reads LNHDA; CDR2 reads SQIVND (reference sequence). The junction had 13 bases not matched to a gene; V was cut back by 8 bases and J by 5 bases. This CDR3 is built from 16 residues. The CDR3 sequence: CASQRASGGRYETQYF. Written as DNA, the CDR3 is TGTGCCAGTCAACGAGCTAGCGGGGGGCGGTATGAGACCCAGTACTTC.

V and J are TRBV7-8 and TRBJ2-7; 9 nucleotides agree with TRBD1. The CDR3 consists of 13 residues. CDR1 and CDR2 (germline): SGHVS, FQNEAQ. V was clipped by 5 bases and J by 4 bases; unmatched bases: 3. CDR3 DNA sequence: TGTGCCAGCAGCATCGACAGGGGGTACGAGCAGTACTTC. This codes for CASSIDRGYEQYF.

This chain connects TRBV18 to TRBJ2-7; 8 bases agree with TRBD1. The CDR3 has 16 amino acids. The germline CDR1 and CDR2 sequences are KGHSH and LQKENI. J gave up 0 bases and V 6 bases, and 10 bases lay outside the gene matches. The CDR3 sequence: CASSPSDRAFSYEQYF. The CDR3 DNA reads TGTGCCAGCTCTCCCTCGGACAGGGCTTTCTCCTACGAGCAGTACTTC.

In regard to this clone: The same CDR3 is also encoded by other DNA sequences in this sample. The CDR3 reads CATSRDRGGNTIYF. CDR3 in DNA: TGTGCCACCAGCAGGGACAGGGGAGGAAACACCATATATTTT. The chain employs TRBV15 and TRBJ1-3; 9 bases align to TRBD1. The germline V gene has CDR1 LNHNV and CDR2 YYDKDF (reference sequence). The V segment lost 3 bases and the J segment 4 bases; nucleotides outside the gene matches: 1. The CDR3 contains 14 residues.

The V gene is TRBV3-1 (or the pseudogene TRBV3-2), the J gene TRBJ2-7; no clear D gene. CDR3 length equals 12 residues. Germline values: CDR1 LGHDT, CDR2 YNNKEL (reference sequence). The V and J ends lost 4 bases and 5 bases respectively, with 9 bases between them. The CDR3 protein is CASSRVADEQYF. In DNA, the CDR3 is TGTGCCAGCAGCCGGGTTGCGGACGAGCAGTACTTC.

This clone was detected once. The chain uses TRBV5-1 and TRBJ1-2; 8 bases match TRBD1. Germline V CDR1 and CDR2: SGHRS, YFSETQ. The CDR3 loop spans 15 amino acids. Trimming cost V 5 bases and J 2 bases; bases outside gene matches: 8. For the CDR3, the DNA is TGCGCCAGCAGGGGCTTGGACAGGGCCAACTATGGCTACACCTTC. This sequence encodes CASRGLDRANYGYTF. Complete variable domain (other parts from reference TRBV5-1 and TRBJ1-2): KAGVTQTPRYLIKTRGQQVTLSCSPISGHRSVSWYQQTPGQGLQFLFEYFSETQRNKGNFPGRFSGRQFSNSRSEMNVSTLELGDSALYLCASRGLDRANYGYTFGSGTRLTVV.

This chain uses TRBV25-1 with TRBJ2-5; the match to TRBD1 covers 10 bases. Trimming took 2 bases from V and 5 from J; bases not matched to a gene: 8. Germline CDR1 reads MGHDK; CDR2 reads SYGVNS. The CDR3 has 16 amino acids. The chain's CDR3 is CASSEEGDRGLETQYF. Written as DNA, the CDR3 is TGTGCCAGCAGTGAAGAAGGGGACAGGGGCTTGGAGACCCAGTACTTC.